The present entry profiles one TCR beta chain with its context. CDR3 length: 14 amino acids. Germline values: CDR1 SGHDT, CDR2 YYEEEE. Trimming at V came to 5 bases and at J to 1 base, leaving 1 base not matched to a gene. Some clones are missing from TCRdb's copy, which holds only in-frame ones; the method was immunoSEQ multiplex PCR. The sample yields about 300,000 clones, approximately 84% seen once. The record originates from a study of blood T cell repertoires in COVID-19. The receptor was isolated from a human donor with COVID-19, enrolled during active disease. The donor label of this sample is uncertain. Sequences were obtained from peripheral blood. This rearrangement joins TRBV5-6 to TRBJ2-3; 10 positions match TRBD1. The CDR3 DNA reads as TGTGCCAGCAGGGGGACAGGGGGCACAGATACGCAGTATTTT. It is translated as CASRGTGGTDTQYF.